The 5 T cell receptor beta chains given below trace back to one sample, sequenced in a study of T cell responses to AZD1222 COVID-19 vaccine. Method: immunoSEQ multiplex PCR; TCRdb's copy keeps in-frame clones and lacks some. The sample contains 110,000 or so clones, roughly 89% of which appear only once. The material sequenced was peripheral blood, taken on day 0 of AZD1222 vaccination. These receptors came from an adult in good health.

As for this clone: The sample holds other DNA sequences that translate to the same CDR3. This chain uses TRBV2 with TRBJ2-3; D is uncertain. Looked up from germline, CDR1 is SNHLY and CDR2 is FYNNEI. The CDR3 is 13 residues long. The CDR3 bases are TGTGCTACCGCCCCCGGCGGCACAGATACGCAGTATTTT. This codes for CATAPGGTDTQYF.

This chain joins TRBV7-2 and TRBJ1-1; unclear D gene. This CDR3 region has 14 residues. CDR1 SGHTA and CDR2 FQGNSA come from the germline V gene. The V and J ends lost 0 bases and 1 base respectively, with 6 bases between them. CDR3 sequence: CASSLARRNTEAFF. DNA for the CDR3: TGTGCCAGCAGCTTAGCGAGGAGGAACACTGAAGCTTTCTTT.

The CDR3 loop reads CASKARELYNEQFF. The CDR3 DNA is TGTGCCAGCAAAGCTCGGGAGTTGTACAATGAGCAGTTCTTC. The V gene is TRBV11-2, the J gene TRBJ2-1, with D possibly matching TRBD2 (6 bases). Germline V CDR1 and CDR2: SGHAT, FQNNGV. The CDR3 totals 14 residues. Trimming removed 7 bases at V and 4 bases at J, with 14 bases between.

The chain recombines TRBV19 with TRBJ1-5; D may be TRBD1 (6 bases). V was trimmed by 7 bases and J by 2 bases, leaving 12 bases between them. The length of the CDR3 is 14 residues. Germline CDR1 reads LNHDA; CDR2 reads SQIVND (reference sequence). The CDR3 DNA reads TGTGCCAGTACCCCCCGGACAGGCAATCAGCCCCAGCATTTT. This gives the protein CASTPRTGNQPQHF.

This chain connects TRBV7-9 to TRBJ2-3; D remains ambiguous. The CDR3 runs 12 residues. Trimming pared 5 bases from V and 3 bases from J, leaving 6 bases between. Per the germline V gene, CDR1 is SEHNR and CDR2 is FQNEAQ (reference sequence). CDR3 bases: TGTGCCAGCAGCGCCCAAACAGATACGCAGTATTTT. Amino acid sequence: CASSAQTDTQYF.